This TCR beta chain was identified in a study of shared clonotypes between healthy human individuals (dated by TCRdb to about 2020). Broadly, across the study: Two women and three men aged 18 to 49 years were included in the cohort. Each donor's leukapheresis produced roughly between roughly 0.85 and 9 billion PBMCs. To estimate repertoire size and how much clonotypes are shared between individuals, the study performed deep sequencing of blood TCR repertoires from a handful of healthy adults. To increase sequencing depth and limit assay-specific biases, different laboratories used diverse techniques to prepare libraries and sequence TCR repertoires.

On this clone itself: The specificity of this receptor is unknown. No much larger clone exists at a distance of one base, and base qualities are not known.

Results and caveats for the whole study, not just this receptor: Based on pairwise subsampling, the degree of clonotype sharing among donors was expected to be affected by sequencing depth. The small number of donors limited the genetic and exposure-history diversity represented. Sampling was restricted to blood, and TCR repertoires in tissues likely differ from the TCR repertoires found in blood.

TCR CDR3 regions were amplified from genomic DNA by multiplex PCR using the deep immunoSEQ assay. Genomic DNA extracted from each cell subset was distributed evenly over all wells of several immunoSEQ 96-well plates, and each plate served as one replicate. Each replicate PCR for unsorted PBMC received roughly 300 ng genomic DNA, equal to tens of thousands of T cell genomes. Ten immunoSEQ deep assay plates were used to sequence the unsorted PBMC genomic DNA. Purified libraries were quantified with a Qubit 3.0 fluorometer, sized on a Bioanalyzer 2100, and re-quantified with the KAPA Library Quantification kit. Every immunoSEQ 96-well plate was sequenced on a separate single-read 150-cycle Illumina NextSeq 550 flow cell. The original pipeline was this. Because the immunoSEQ output held only junctional sequences and lacked quality scores, the filtering could not match the filtering applied to full-length reads. To assign V/J genes and CDR3, sequences were annotated against IMGT germline references using PyIR, a Python wrapper for IgBLAST v1.9. Reads were removed for weak V/J assignments (E-value above 1e-6), missing CDR3, stop codons, out-of-frame junctions, or ambiguous translated residues. V3J clonotypes were defined as sequences sharing the same inferred V gene, J gene, and CDR3 amino acid sequence. To compute the percentage overlap between repertoires, the number of shared unique clonotypes was divided by the size of the smaller repertoire. Repertoire richness was assessed with RTK rarefaction, the Chao1 estimator, and Recon v2.1 estimates of unobserved clonotypes. As stored in TCRdb, this immuneACCESS dataset retains in-frame rearrangements with V and J assigned. A fraction of the clones does not appear; measured against another copy, unresolved V genes explain less than half of the discrepancy, and the remainder lacks a known reason. Clone size and V and J calls were adopted from that table, with D and trimming inferred from the DNA. For this sample there are hundreds of thousands of clones; 76% appear just once. 10% to 15% of the sample comes from the top ten.

Healthy HIV-negative adults with no recently reported acute infections or vaccinations were included as donors. Every donor was a Caucasian adult residing in Nashville, Tennessee, USA. For unsorted samples, tens of millions of PBMCs were counted, and genomic DNA was extracted using the QIAamp DNA Blood Mini kit. After blood collection by leukapheresis, PBMCs were isolated using Ficoll-Histopaque density gradient centrifugation and then cryopreserved in the vapor phase of liquid nitrogen. From the cysteine up to the phenylalanine, the CDR3 has a length of 16 residues. Kept here is only the CDR3 DNA, which spans 48 bases and is read in frame from base 1. Sequences SNHLY (CDR1) and FYNNEI (CDR2) are obtained from the germline V gene. V gives up 6 bases and J gives up 0 bases, and the segment between their germline ends measures 14 bases.

This TCR derives from a woman in her thirties or forties in good health. Some clones in this sample may be carry-over from other donors' samples. The sequence links TRBV2 to TRBJ2-2, with the D gene possibly TRBD1 or TRBD2, each one fitting 5 bases. Sequencing was performed on PBMCs. In nucleotides, the sequence is TGTGCCAGCAGCGCCCGGGACCCAACGAACACCGGGGAGCTGTTTTTT. This encodes CASSARDPTNTGELFF.